Sequencing of this T cell receptor (beta chain) was carried out in a study of cytomegalovirus exposure and HLA in healthy donors. It was with 60 Vbeta and 13 Jbeta primers that the PCR ran. Sequencing used immunoSEQ multiplex PCR; TCRdb keeps in-frame clones, though not all of them. This sample yields around 280,000 clones, of which around nine tenths are seen a single time; about 2.5% belongs to the top ten. The germline gives CDR1 MNHNY, CDR2 SVGAGI (reference sequence). V dropped 8 bases and J dropped 6 bases, with 14 bases sitting between them. The CDR3 loop spans 14 amino acids. Input material: PBMCs. The gene calls are TRBV6-6 and TRBJ1-6; tentative D call: TRBD1 (5 bases). The TCR originated in a woman under 30 in good health and CMV-seronegative. Here the CDR3 reads CASALWGANSPLHF. The CDR3 DNA is TGTGCCAGCGCCCTATGGGGCGCTAATTCACCCCTCCACTTT.